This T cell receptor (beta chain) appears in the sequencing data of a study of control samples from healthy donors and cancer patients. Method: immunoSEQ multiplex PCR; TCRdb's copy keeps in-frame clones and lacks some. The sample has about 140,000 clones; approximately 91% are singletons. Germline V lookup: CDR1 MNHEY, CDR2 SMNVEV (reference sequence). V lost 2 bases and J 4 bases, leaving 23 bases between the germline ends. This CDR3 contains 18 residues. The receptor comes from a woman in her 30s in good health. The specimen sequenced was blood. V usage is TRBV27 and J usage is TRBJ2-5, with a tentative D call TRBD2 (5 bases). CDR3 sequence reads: CASSLGVARKSSPETQYF. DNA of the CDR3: TGTGCCAGCAGTTTAGGAGTAGCGAGAAAGTCCTCTCCAGAGACCCAGTACTTC.